Shown below are 17 T cell receptor beta chains from a single sample sequenced in a study of cytomegalovirus exposure and HLA in healthy donors. The study ran its PCR with 60 Vbeta and 13 Jbeta primers. Only in-frame clones appear in the TCRdb table, and some are missing; sequencing was by immunoSEQ multiplex PCR. The sample gives some 190,000 clones, less than 90% of which show up once; around 1.4% is in the top ten. Sequencing used PBMCs. Receptor source: a girl aged 5-17 years in good health and CMV-seropositive.

The chain links TRBV27 to TRBJ1-5; D gene uncertain. V was trimmed by 5 bases and J by 7 bases, leaving 21 bases between them. The CDR3 extends over 16 amino acids. CDR1 MNHEY and CDR2 SMNVEV come from the germline V gene (reference sequence). CDR3: CASSSLFGSFPQPQHF. CDR3 DNA: TGTGCCAGCAGTAGTCTCTTCGGGTCATTTCCCCAGCCCCAGCATTTT.

V gene TRBV15 combines with J gene TRBJ2-5; TRBD1 is a possible D gene (5 bases). The V end was cut by 3 bases, the J end by 0 bases, with 11 bases between. CDR3 length equals 15 residues. From germline, CDR1 is LNHNV and CDR2 YYDKDF (reference sequence). CDR3 DNA: TGTGCCACCAGCAGCCCGACAGCAAACCAAGAGACCCAGTACTTC. It codes for CATSSPTANQETQYF.

The chain is built from TRBV6-5 and TRBJ1-2; TRBD1 matches 8 bases. V lost 2 bases to trimming and J lost 4 bases; unmatched junction nucleotides: 6. The germline CDR1 and CDR2 sequences are MNHEY and SVGAGI. This CDR3 contains 15 residues. The CDR3 here is CASSYNQGAIYGYTF. The DNA for the CDR3 is TGTGCCAGCAGTTACAACCAGGGGGCGATCTATGGCTACACCTTC.

The chain employs TRBV30 and TRBJ2-7; D gene ambiguous. The CDR3 spans 12 residues. Germline CDR1 and CDR2: GTSNPN and SVGIG (reference sequence). V lost 3 bases and J 6 bases, leaving 12 bases between the germline ends. The CDR3 sequence is CAWSLLSFEQYF. In DNA, the CDR3 is TGTGCCTGGAGCCTCCTGTCGTTCGAGCAGTACTTC.

This rearrangement joins TRBV9 to TRBJ2-7; maybe TRBD1 (6 bases). V was trimmed by 3 bases and J by 7 bases, leaving 14 bases between them. The CDR3 length is 13 residues. Germline CDR1 and CDR2: SGDLS and YYNGEE. The CDR3 loop is CASSDNRDGEQYF. The CDR3 nucleotides read TGTGCCAGCAGCGATAACAGGGACGGGGAGCAGTACTTC. The full variable domain, rest sourced from reference TRBV9 and TRBJ2-7, is DSGVTQTPKHLITATGQRVTLRCSPRSGDLSVYWYQQSLDQGLQFLIQYYNGEERAKGNILERFSAQQFPDLHSELNLSSLELGDSALYFCASSDNRDGEQYFGPGTRLTVT.

This chain connects TRBV7-7 to TRBJ2-1; 8 bases align to TRBD2. V lost 3 bases to trimming and J lost 6 bases; unmatched junction nucleotides: 10. The CDR3 runs 16 residues. Germline CDR1 reads SSHAT; CDR2 reads FNYEAQ (reference sequence). In DNA form, the CDR3 reads TGTGCCAGCAGCTTTGAAGGGCGGGAGGTCTGCAATGAGCAGTTCTTC. Amino acids: CASSFEGREVCNEQFF.

The V and J genes are TRBV7-9 and TRBJ2-2; no firm D call. The V and J ends lost 0 bases and 1 base respectively, with 12 bases between them. The CDR3 is made up of 17 amino acids. The germline V gene encodes CDR1 SEHNR and CDR2 FQNEAQ (reference sequence). In nucleotides, the CDR3 is TGTGCCAGCAGCTTAGCGTCCCAGCGAGAGAACACCGGGGAGCTGTTTTTT. Protein sequence: CASSLASQRENTGELFF.

The chain joins TRBV13 to TRBJ2-2; TRBD2 matches 14 bases. CDR3 length equals 20 residues. V was clipped by 5 bases and J by 1 base; unmatched bases: 12. Germline assignment: CDR1 PRHDT and CDR2 FYEKMQ (reference sequence). CDR3 nucleotides: TGTGCCAGCAGCCGGCGGCTTCTCGGGACTAGCGGGAGGAACACCGGGGAGCTGTTTTTT. Protein: CASSRRLLGTSGRNTGELFF.

The chain links TRBV5-1 to TRBJ2-5; TRBD1 aligns across 9 bases. This CDR3 region has 15 residues. V was pared by 0 bases and J by 5 bases, with 5 bases of the junction left unmatched. Germline values: CDR1 SGHRS, CDR2 YFSETQ. The DNA of the CDR3 is TGCGCCAGCAGCTTGGGTCGGACAGGGGTTGAGACCCAGTACTTC. It yields the protein CASSLGRTGVETQYF.

The chain combines TRBV11-3 with TRBJ2-7, with D tentatively TRBD1 (6 bases). The CDR3 is 12 amino acids. Germline CDR1 is SGHNT and CDR2 is YENEEA. The V end lost 4 bases, the J end lost 10 bases, and 14 bases lay between the germline ends. The CDR3 DNA sequence: TGTGCCAGCAGCTCTACAGGGAACAGCCAGTACTTC. Protein product: CASSSTGNSQYF.

V gene TRBV7-9 combines with J gene TRBJ2-2, with TRBD2 matching over 13 bases. Germline CDR1 is SEHNR and CDR2 is FQNEAQ (reference sequence). With 4 bases clipped from V and 0 bases from J, the junction kept 8 bases outside the gene matches. This CDR3 comprises 19 residues. As DNA, the CDR3 is TGTGCCAGCAGCTCCCCCGGACTAGCGGGAGTCCCGAACACCGGGGAGCTGTTTTTT. Its translation is CASSSPGLAGVPNTGELFF.

This chain links TRBV7-9 with TRBJ2-2, with no clear D. CDR3 length equals 14 residues. Germline lookup yields CDR1 SEHNR and CDR2 FQNEAQ (reference sequence). Trimming cost V 5 bases and J 1 base, with 8 bases left between them. CDR3 coding DNA: TGTGCCAGCAGCCATAGACAGAACACCGGGGAGCTGTTTTTT. Protein product: CASSHRQNTGELFF.

This chain uses TRBV18 with TRBJ2-1, with D hard to call. The CDR3 is 15 amino acids. V shed 1 base and J shed 6 bases, with 13 bases lying between them. CDR1 and CDR2 from the germline V gene are KGHSH and LQKENI. CDR3: CASSPRTVASNEQFF. The CDR3 DNA reads as TGTGCCAGCTCACCACGAACTGTAGCCTCCAATGAGCAGTTCTTC. Drawing the rest from reference TRBV18 and TRBJ2-1, the complete variable domain is NAGVMQNPRHLVRRRGQEARLRCSPMKGHSHVYWYRQLPEEGLKFMVYLQKENIIDESGMPKERFSAEFPKEGPSILRIQQVVRGDSAAYFCASSPRTVASNEQFFGPGTRLTVL.

V usage is TRBV7-2 and J usage is TRBJ2-5, with D maybe TRBD2 (6 bases). The CDR3 sequence is 13 residues long. Trimming shortened V by 3 bases and J by 4 bases, and 9 bases separated the two germline ends. CDR1 SGHTA and CDR2 FQGNSA come from the germline V gene. CDR3 sequence reads: CASSFAGLETQYF. The CDR3 coding sequence is TGTGCCAGCAGCTTCGCGGGATTAGAGACCCAGTACTTC.

V is TRBV28 and J is TRBJ2-6, with D perhaps matching TRBD1 (6 bases). There are 15 residues in the CDR3. V was cut by 6 bases and J by 1 base, with 10 bases left in between. The germline V gene has CDR1 MDHEN and CDR2 SYDVKM. The CDR3 DNA follows: TGTGCCAGCAGCTCGGGACATTCTGGGGCCAACGTCCTGACTTTC. Translating gives CASSSGHSGANVLTF.

The chain carries TRBV25-1 and TRBJ1-2; D is perhaps TRBD1 (5 bases). Germline V gives CDR1 MGHDK, CDR2 SYGVNS. The V end was cut by 2 bases, the J end by 0 bases, with 13 bases between. CDR3 length: 16 residues. The CDR3 protein is CASSEGGAGSNYGYTF. For the CDR3, the DNA is TGTGCCAGCAGTGAAGGAGGGGCAGGGTCTAACTATGGCTACACCTTC.

This chain connects TRBV5-1 to TRBJ2-7; 7 bases line up with TRBD2. V lost 0 bases to trimming and J lost 5 bases; unmatched junction nucleotides: 8. The CDR3 is 15 residues long. Germline values: CDR1 SGHRS, CDR2 YFSETQ. The CDR3 spells CASSLAVTSSDEQYF. Here the CDR3 DNA reads TGCGCCAGCAGCTTGGCGGTGACTAGCTCTGACGAGCAGTACTTC.